The present T cell receptor beta chain was sequenced within a study of T cell repertoires in aging, cancer and after chemotherapy. Turning to the study itself: Clear clonal overlap appeared across healthy donor samples taken over several months to years. Study outcomes and limitations: Rebound thymic output was suggested by rising median generation probability during chemotherapy in each cancer cohort. In healthy donors, age-related TCR diversity loss mainly reflected lost richness.

This clonotype has just a few counts. The antigen remains undetermined. TCR beta rearrangements were amplified from peripheral blood genomic DNA. TRB rearrangements spanning V, D and J were amplified using mixed TRB-A/B primers. One entry per CDR3 protein, called by TCRdb with MiXCR from the multiplex PCR reads. The sample has about 17,000 distinct CDR3 sequences, 40% to 55% seen once. Sequencing input: blood. This receptor was taken from a human donor in good health.

The CDR3 DNA follows: TGTGCCAGCAGTCCCCGGGACTTCCTTGAAAGCGGGGAGCTGTTTTTT. Amino acid sequence: CASSPRDFLESGELFF. The chain couples TRBV27 to TRBJ2-2; possibly TRBD2 for D (6 bases). V gave up 5 bases and J gave up 7 bases, with 20 bases separating them. The CDR3 is made up of 16 amino acids. Germline CDR1 is MNHEY and CDR2 is SMNVEV (reference sequence).